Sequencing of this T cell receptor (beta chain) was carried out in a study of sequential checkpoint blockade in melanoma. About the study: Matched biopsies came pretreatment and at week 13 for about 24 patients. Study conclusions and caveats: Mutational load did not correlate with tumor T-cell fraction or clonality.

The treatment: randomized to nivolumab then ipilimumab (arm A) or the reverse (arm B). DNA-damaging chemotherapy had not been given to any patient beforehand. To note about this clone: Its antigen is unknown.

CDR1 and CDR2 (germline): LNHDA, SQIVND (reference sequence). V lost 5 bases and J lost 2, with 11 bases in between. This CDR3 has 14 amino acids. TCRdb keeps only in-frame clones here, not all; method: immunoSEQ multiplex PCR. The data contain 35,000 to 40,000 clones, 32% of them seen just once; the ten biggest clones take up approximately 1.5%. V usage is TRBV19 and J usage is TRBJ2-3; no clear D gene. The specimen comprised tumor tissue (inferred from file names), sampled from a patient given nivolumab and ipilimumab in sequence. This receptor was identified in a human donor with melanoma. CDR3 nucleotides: TGTGCCAGTAGTGTGGGGATACACACAGATACGCAGTATTTT. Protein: CASSVGIHTDTQYF.